This TCR beta chain originates from a study of blood T cells in healthy people across ages. Using a J-beta primer mix together with a sample-barcoded 5' primer, a second PCR was run for roughly 7 to 12 cycles. TCRdb ran MiXCR on the 5' RACE reads and lists one entry per CDR3 protein. The sample lists about 930,000 distinct CDR3 sequences, roughly 29% occurring once. Many counts were recorded for this clonotype. J was trimmed by 7 bases and V by 2 bases; bases with no gene match: 1. The CDR3 is made up of 14 amino acids. The same sample was also studied in work on T cells of mothers and their children. That study adds: The yield was over 8 million TCR beta CDR3 reads from each mother and approximately 3 million from each child.

This sequence joins TRBV12-3 or TRBV12-4 and TRBJ1-6; TRBD1 aligns across 8 bases. The sequence was obtained from a woman between 40 and 55 years old in good health. Sequenced material: blood. CDR3 in DNA: TGTGCCAGCAGTTTAAGGACAGGGAATTCACCCCTCCACTTT. It yields the protein CASSLRTGNSPLHF.